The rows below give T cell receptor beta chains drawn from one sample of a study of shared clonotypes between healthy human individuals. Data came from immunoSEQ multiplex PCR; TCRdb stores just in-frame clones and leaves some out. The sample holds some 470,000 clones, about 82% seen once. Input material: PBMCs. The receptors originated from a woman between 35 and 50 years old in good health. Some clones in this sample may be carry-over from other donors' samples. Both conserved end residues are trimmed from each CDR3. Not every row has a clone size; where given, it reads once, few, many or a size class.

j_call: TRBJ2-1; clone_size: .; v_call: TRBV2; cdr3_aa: ASSEYSPGMNEQF
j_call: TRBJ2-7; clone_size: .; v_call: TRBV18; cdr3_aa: ASSPASGSYEQY
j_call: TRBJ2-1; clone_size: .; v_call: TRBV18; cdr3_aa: ASSPTTGPNEQF
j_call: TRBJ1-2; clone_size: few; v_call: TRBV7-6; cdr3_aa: ASSLDPGSYGYT
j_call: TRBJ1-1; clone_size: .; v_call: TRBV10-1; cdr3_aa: ASSESGGQDEAF
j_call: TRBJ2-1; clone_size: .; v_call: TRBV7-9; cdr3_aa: ASSKGAGEGNNEQF
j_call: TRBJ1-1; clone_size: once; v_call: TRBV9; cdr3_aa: ASSVDGENTEAF
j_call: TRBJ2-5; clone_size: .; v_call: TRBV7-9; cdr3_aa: ASSLAYRQQETQY
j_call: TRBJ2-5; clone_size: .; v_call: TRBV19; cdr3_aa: ASSIQGQETQY
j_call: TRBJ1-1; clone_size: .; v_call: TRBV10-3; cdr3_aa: AISELFQGASEAF
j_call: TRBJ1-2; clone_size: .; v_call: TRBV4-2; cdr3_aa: ASSQAETNYGYT
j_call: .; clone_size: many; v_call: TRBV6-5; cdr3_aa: ASSYSPSGNYEQY
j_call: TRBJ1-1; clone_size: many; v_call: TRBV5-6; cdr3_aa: ASTRRTPTGAAF
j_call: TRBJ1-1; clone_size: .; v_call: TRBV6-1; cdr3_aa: ASSDLKWTGGYTEAF
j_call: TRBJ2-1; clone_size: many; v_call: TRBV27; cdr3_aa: ASSSVTSGRSIPDEQF
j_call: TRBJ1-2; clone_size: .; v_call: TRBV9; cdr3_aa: ASSGLTVGQKNYGYT
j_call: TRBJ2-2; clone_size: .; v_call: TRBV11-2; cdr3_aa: DSNRQPMNTGELF
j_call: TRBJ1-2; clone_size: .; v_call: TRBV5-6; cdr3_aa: ASSQNRENWFGYT
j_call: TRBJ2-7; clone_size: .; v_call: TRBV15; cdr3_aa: ATSRDIWTYEQY
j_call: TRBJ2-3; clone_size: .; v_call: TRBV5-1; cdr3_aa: ASSLVGGISTDTQY
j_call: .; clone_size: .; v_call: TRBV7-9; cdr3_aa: ASSPRDRVYEQY
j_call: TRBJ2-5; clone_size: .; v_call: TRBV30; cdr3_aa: AWGGGETQY
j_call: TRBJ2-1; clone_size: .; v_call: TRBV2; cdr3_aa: ASSGTSGPTGQF
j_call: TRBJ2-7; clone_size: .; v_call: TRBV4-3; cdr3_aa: ASSLAGQGPYEQY
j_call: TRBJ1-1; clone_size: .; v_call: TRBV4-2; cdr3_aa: ASSQDPGRMNTEAF
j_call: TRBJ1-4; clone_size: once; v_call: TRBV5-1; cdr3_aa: ASSIQEGNEKLF
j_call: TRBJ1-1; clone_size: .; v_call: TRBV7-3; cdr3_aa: ASSPLPTGASTEAF
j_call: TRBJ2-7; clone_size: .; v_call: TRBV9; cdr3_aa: ASSVSGTRSYEQY
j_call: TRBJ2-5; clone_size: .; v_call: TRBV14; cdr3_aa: ASSQNRAVSQY
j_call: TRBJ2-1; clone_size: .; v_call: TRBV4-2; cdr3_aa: ASSPGTLSYNEQF
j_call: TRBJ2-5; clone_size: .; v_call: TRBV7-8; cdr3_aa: ASSTRGLEETQY
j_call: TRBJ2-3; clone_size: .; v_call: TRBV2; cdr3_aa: ANRDQGLVGTDTQY
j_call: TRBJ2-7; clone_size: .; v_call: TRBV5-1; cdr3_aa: ASSIQGGGIYEQY
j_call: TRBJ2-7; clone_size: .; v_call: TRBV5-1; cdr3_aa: ASSLVASTSHEQY
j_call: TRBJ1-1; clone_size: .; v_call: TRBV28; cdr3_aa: ASSLSSQGVGAF
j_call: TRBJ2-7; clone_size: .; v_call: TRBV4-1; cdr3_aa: ASSQDEGRFYEQY
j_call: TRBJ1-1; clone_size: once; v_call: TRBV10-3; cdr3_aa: AITGREGTEAF
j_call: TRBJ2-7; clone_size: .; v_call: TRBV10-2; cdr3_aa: ASSPSVTSRTYEQY
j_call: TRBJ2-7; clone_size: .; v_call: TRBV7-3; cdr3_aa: ASSSGQGSHEQY
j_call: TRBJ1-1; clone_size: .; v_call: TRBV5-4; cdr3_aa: ASSLGGVSGAF